This T cell receptor beta chain was recovered during a study of T cell responses to AZD1222 COVID-19 vaccine. V was shortened by 7 bases and J by 3 bases, with 16 bases between the two germline ends. CDR3 length equals 14 residues. Looked up from germline, CDR1 is MNHEY and CDR2 is SVGAGI. Using immunoSEQ multiplex PCR, the repertoire was profiled, and TCRdb retains in-frame clones only, with some absent. The sample shows about 110,000 clones, about 95% of them seen only once. A word on this clone: The antigen is unknown.

General study findings and limits: Nearly half of unique spike-specific TCRs reportedly avoided B.1.351 and B.1.1.7 mutated regions.

The rearrangement uses TRBV6-5 and TRBJ2-7; no reliable D call. The sequenced sample was peripheral blood, obtained 28 days after the second AZD1222 dose. This TCR was recovered from an adult who received the AZD1222 COVID-19 vaccine. For the CDR3, the DNA is TGTGCCAGCACTAGGACCCCCCTTGACTACGAGCAGTACTTC. Translating gives CASTRTPLDYEQYF.